This TCR beta chain was retrieved from a study of CD8+CD57+ T cells in acquired aplastic anemia. Patients sequenced had flow cytometry evidence of CD8+CD57+ cell expansion. In all patients, the disease was severe acquired aplastic anemia. Whole-study findings and limits: Found in both controls and patients were approximately 30 CD8+ CDR3 sequences.

This clonotype was counted at least ten times. The antigen remains unidentified. CDR1 and CDR2 from the germline V gene are SQVTM and ANQGSEA. The CDR3 is made up of 14 amino acids. The trim removed 4 bases at V and 5 bases at J, leaving 10 bases unmatched. The template used for profiling TCR beta VDJ and CDR3 was genomic DNA. MiXCR, applied by TCRdb to the reads, yields one record per CDR3 protein. The sample holds some 150,000 distinct CDR3 sequences; roughly 49% are singletons and the top ten take 12%. The sequenced sample consisted of sorted CD4+, CD8+, or CD8+CD57+ T cells (not recorded which) from PBMCs. The receptor was derived from a human donor with aplastic anemia. The V call is TRBV29-1, the J call TRBJ1-2; 7 nucleotides align to TRBD1. For the CDR3, the DNA is TGCAGCGTTGCCGCGACAGGGCTCATTTATGGCTACACCTTC. As protein: CSVAATGLIYGYTF.